These 25 T cell receptor beta chains came from one sample sequenced in a study of T cell changes during pregnancy in multiple sclerosis. Assay: immunoSEQ multiplex PCR; the TCRdb copy retains only in-frame clones and omits some. The table lists approximately 70,000 clones, about 92% of them singletons, with 1.1% to 1.5% in the top ten. This specimen consisted of peripheral blood, obtained in the second trimester of pregnancy. These receptor sequences come from a female donor in good health, enrolled as a control in a pregnancy study.

The chain links TRBV6-5 to TRBJ1-1; 7 bases map to TRBD1. CDR1 is MNHEY, CDR2 SVGAGI, per germline. V shed 8 bases, J shed 3 bases, and the junction held 9 bases outside the gene matches. The CDR3 runs to 14 residues. The CDR3, as DNA: TGTGCCAGCGCCTCGACTAGGGGGCACACTGAAGCTTTCTTT. Its translation is CASASTRGHTEAFF.

The V and J genes are TRBV6-1 and TRBJ1-1; D unclear. V lost 1 base, J lost 1 base, and 7 bases lay in between. Germline V gives CDR1 MNHNS, CDR2 SASEGT. The CDR3 spans 14 residues. Here the CDR3 reads CASSEVVANTEAFF. Written as DNA, the CDR3 is TGTGCCAGCAGTGAAGTGGTGGCGAACACTGAAGCTTTCTTT.

The chain carries TRBV4-2 and TRBJ2-1, with 10 positions matching TRBD2. The germline gives CDR1 LGHNA, CDR2 YNFKEQ. This CDR3 is 16 amino acids long. Trimming cost V 1 base and J 10 bases; bases outside gene matches: 10. CDR3 region: CASSQGLAGVRDEQFF. In DNA form, the CDR3 reads TGTGCCAGCAGCCAAGGGCTAGCGGGAGTAAGGGACGAGCAGTTCTTC.

The CDR3 DNA follows: TGTGCCAGCAGAAGGGAGACCGGGGGCGAGCAGTACTTC. This gives the protein CASRRETGGEQYF. This chain connects TRBV6-1 to TRBJ2-7, with a weak D call TRBD2 (6 bases). V lost 6 bases and J lost 6, with 15 bases in between. This CDR3 is 13 amino acids long. Germline lookup yields CDR1 MNHNS and CDR2 SASEGT.

V and J are TRBV27 and TRBJ1-1, with D perhaps TRBD1 (5 bases). The CDR3 length is 15 residues. Per germline, CDR1 MNHEY and CDR2 SMNVEV (reference sequence). V lost 6 bases and J 2 bases, leaving 16 bases between the germline ends. This chain's CDR3 is CASRITRQLNTEAFF. CDR3 sequence (DNA): TGTGCCAGCAGAATTACTCGACAGTTAAACACTGAAGCTTTCTTT.

V and J are TRBV4-3 and TRBJ2-7; TRBD1 might be the D (5 bases). The germline gives CDR1 LGHNA, CDR2 YSLEER. V dropped 0 bases and J dropped 3 bases, with 15 bases sitting between them. CDR3 size: 16 residues. The DNA for the CDR3 is TGCGCCAGCAGCCAAGATGGGGCAGGGTTTAGCTACGAGCAGTACTTC. Translation: CASSQDGAGFSYEQYF.

Within the sample, this clone is medium-sized. The same CDR3 arises from other DNA sequences in this sample as well. The CDR3 is CASSLGQGV. The CDR3 coding sequence is TGCGCCAGCAGCCTGGGACAGGGTGTC. The rearrangement links TRBV5-1 to TRBJ2-7; 9 bases are shared with TRBD1. The CDR3 runs 9 residues. Per the germline V gene, CDR1 is SGHRS and CDR2 is YFSETQ.

This chain connects TRBV9 to TRBJ2-7, with 8 bases matching TRBD2. With V trimmed by 4 bases and J by 4 bases, 13 bases remained unmatched. Germline assignment: CDR1 SGDLS and CDR2 YYNGEE. The CDR3 runs to 16 residues. The CDR3, as DNA: TGTGCCAGCAGCCCTCTTAGAGGCAGCGGGAGATACGAGCAGTACTTC. Its protein is CASSPLRGSGRYEQYF.

This chain connects TRBV7-8 to TRBJ1-6; D is uncertain. V lost 4 bases and J lost 3, with 7 bases in between. Germline V gene sequence: CDR1 SGHVS, CDR2 FQNEAQ. The CDR3 consists of 14 residues. The CDR3 spells CASSSQVYNSPLHF. CDR3 nucleotides: TGTGCCAGCAGCTCCCAGGTCTATAATTCACCCCTCCACTTT.

About this clone itself: Relative to the germline gene, one junction end is altered; a read error may explain this. The J gene is TRBJ2-3, the V gene TRBV7-7, with TRBD2 matching over 7 bases. The CDR3 totals 13 residues. Germline loops: CDR1 SSHAT, CDR2 FNYEAQ (reference sequence). CDR3 region: CASSKGGRDTQYF. In DNA form, the CDR3 reads TGTGCTAGCAGCAAGGGCGGGAGAGATACGCAGTATTTT.

The chain joins TRBV18 to TRBJ2-3, with a weak D call TRBD1 (6 bases). Deletions cut 1 base from V and 1 base from J, with 9 bases between. This CDR3 has 15 residues. Germline V gives CDR1 KGHSH, CDR2 LQKENI. The CDR3 region has the DNA TGTGCCAGCTCACCACAGAGACAGGGCACAGATACGCAGTATTTT. It translates to CASSPQRQGTDTQYF.

The sample holds one count of this clone. Written as DNA, the CDR3 is TGCAGCGTTGAAATCCGGGACAGTGCAACCGGGGAGCTGTTTTTT. It codes for CSVEIRDSATGELFF. The chain combines TRBV29-1 with TRBJ2-2; 7 bases fit TRBD1. The CDR3 extends over 15 amino acids. After removal of 2 bases from V and 5 bases from J, the junction contained 8 bases not matched to a gene. In germline, CDR1 is SQVTM, CDR2 ANQGSEA.

The V gene is TRBV2, the J gene TRBJ1-3; D gene uncertain. The CDR3 extends over 12 amino acids. Germline V gene sequence: CDR1 SNHLY, CDR2 FYNNEI. V lost 3 bases to trimming and J lost 8 bases, with 8 bases between them. CDR3: CASSDGGDTIYF. In nucleotides, the CDR3 is TGTGCCAGCAGTGATGGAGGTGACACCATATATTTT.

This chain links TRBV5-1 with TRBJ2-1, with D possibly being TRBD2 (6 bases). This CDR3 has 13 amino acids. Germline V gene sequence: CDR1 SGHRS, CDR2 YFSETQ. The germline V and J ends were trimmed by 7 bases and 1 base, with 9 bases remaining between them. CDR3 in amino acids: CASSGTSYNEQFF. CDR3 coding DNA: TGCGCCAGCTCCGGGACTTCCTACAATGAGCAGTTCTTC.

V usage is TRBV9 and J usage is TRBJ1-4, with D possibly being TRBD1 (5 bases). V lost 0 bases to trimming and J lost 8 bases, with 14 bases between them. Germline CDR1 and CDR2: SGDLS and YYNGEE. CDR3 length: 15 amino acids. This CDR3 is CASSVGRGMGEKLFF. The CDR3 nucleotides read TGTGCCAGCAGCGTAGGTAGGGGAATGGGCGAAAAACTGTTTTTT. Filled out from reference TRBV9 and TRBJ1-4, the complete variable domain reads DSGVTQTPKHLITATGQRVTLRCSPRSGDLSVYWYQQSLDQGLQFLIQYYNGEERAKGNILERFSAQQFPDLHSELNLSSLELGDSALYFCASSVGRGMGEKLFFGSGTQLSVL.

The gene calls are TRBV5-1 and TRBJ2-5; 9 bases map to TRBD2. The ends lost 4 bases at V and 1 base at J; junction bases unmatched: 8. Looked up from germline, CDR1 is SGHRS and CDR2 is YFSETQ. The CDR3 spans 16 residues. The CDR3 reads CASSPGVAGVQETQYF. The DNA of the CDR3 is TGCGCCAGCAGCCCCGGGGTAGCGGGAGTCCAAGAGACCCAGTACTTC.

This rearrangement joins TRBV28 to TRBJ1-2, with 7 bases aligning to TRBD1. This CDR3 contains 13 residues. The J segment lost 3 bases and the V segment lost 5 bases, leaving 3 bases of the junction unmatched. The germline CDR1 and CDR2 sequences are MDHEN and SYDVKM. CDR3 sequence (DNA): TGTGCCAGCAGTCTGGGACAGTACTATGGCTACACCTTC. Translated: CASSLGQYYGYTF.

V usage is TRBV7-8 and J usage is TRBJ2-1; D is possibly TRBD2 (6 bases). Trimming stripped 2 bases from V and 4 bases from J, with 15 bases between. Per germline, CDR1 SGHVS and CDR2 FQNEAQ. The CDR3 is made up of 16 amino acids. CDR3: CASSLLRRGVYNEQFF. The CDR3 region has the DNA TGTGCCAGCAGCTTACTTCGGAGGGGAGTTTACAATGAGCAGTTCTTC.

V gene TRBV10-2 combines with J gene TRBJ1-5; tentative D call: TRBD1 (5 bases). From germline, CDR1 is WSHSY and CDR2 SAAADI. The V end lost 0 bases, the J end lost 4 bases, and 10 bases lay between the germline ends. The CDR3 is made up of 15 amino acids. In DNA form, the CDR3 reads TGCGCCAGCAGTGAGTCGGCAGGGCGGAATCAGCCCCAGCATTTT. Residues: CASSESAGRNQPQHF.

This clone was picked up one time. The J gene is TRBJ2-2, the V gene TRBV4-3; 10 positions agree with TRBD2. Trimming cost V 1 base and J 1 base; bases outside gene matches: 0. CDR1 and CDR2 from the germline V gene are LGHNA and YSLEER. The CDR3 contains 16 residues. CDR3: CASSQGTSGNTGELFF. The CDR3 region has the DNA TGCGCCAGCAGCCAAGGGACTAGCGGGAACACCGGGGAGCTGTTTTTT.

This chain connects TRBV9 to TRBJ2-1; 8 nucleotides line up with TRBD1. V lost 3 bases and J lost 3; bases outside the gene matches: 5. The CDR3 length is 15 residues. The germline V gene has CDR1 SGDLS and CDR2 YYNGEE. The CDR3 is CASSAGTGGYNEQFF. CDR3 nucleotides: TGTGCCAGCAGCGCCGGGACAGGTGGCTACAATGAGCAGTTCTTC.

This clone has just one count. The rearrangement links TRBV2 to TRBJ1-6, with D perhaps TRBD1 (6 bases). V gave up 1 base and J gave up 6 bases, with 7 bases separating them. Germline assignment: CDR1 SNHLY and CDR2 FYNNEI. This CDR3 spans 14 amino acids. This CDR3 reads CASSEGGLNSPLHF. As DNA, the CDR3 is TGTGCCAGCAGTGAAGGGGGGCTTAATTCACCCCTCCACTTT.

The V and J genes are TRBV28 and TRBJ2-3; D not resolved. V was pared by 5 bases and J by 0 bases, with 9 bases between. This CDR3 contains 14 residues. Germline loops: CDR1 MDHEN, CDR2 SYDVKM. This CDR3 is CASSTAGSTDTQYF. The CDR3 DNA follows: TGTGCCAGCAGTACCGCCGGTAGCACAGATACGCAGTATTTT.

V and J are TRBV27 and TRBJ1-2; D ambiguous. Trimming left V 8 bases short and J 4 bases short, with 14 bases between. The CDR3 runs to 13 residues. Per the germline V gene, CDR1 is MNHEY and CDR2 is SMNVEV (reference sequence). The CDR3 nucleotides read TGTGCCAGCCAACGAGAGCGCCCCTATGGCTACACCTTC. The encoded protein is CASQRERPYGYTF.

J is TRBJ1-1 and V is TRBV27; TRBD1 aligns across 7 bases. V lost 0 bases to trimming and J lost 8 bases; unmatched junction nucleotides: 3. CDR1 and CDR2 from the germline V gene are MNHEY and SMNVEV (reference sequence). This CDR3 is 13 amino acids long. The CDR3, as DNA: TGTGCCAGCAGTTTATCTGGACAGGCAGAAGCTTTCTTT. It translates to CASSLSGQAEAFF.